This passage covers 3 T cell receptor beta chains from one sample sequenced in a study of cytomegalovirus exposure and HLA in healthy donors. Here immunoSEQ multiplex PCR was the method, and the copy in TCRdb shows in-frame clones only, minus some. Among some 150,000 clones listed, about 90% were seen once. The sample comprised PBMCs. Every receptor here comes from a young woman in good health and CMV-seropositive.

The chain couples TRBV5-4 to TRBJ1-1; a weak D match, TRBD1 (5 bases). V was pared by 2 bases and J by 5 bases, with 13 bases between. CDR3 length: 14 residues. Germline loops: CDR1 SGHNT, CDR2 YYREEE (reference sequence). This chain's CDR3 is CASSLGALGTEAFF. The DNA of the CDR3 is TGTGCCAGCAGCTTAGGGGCCTTGGGGACTGAAGCTTTCTTT.

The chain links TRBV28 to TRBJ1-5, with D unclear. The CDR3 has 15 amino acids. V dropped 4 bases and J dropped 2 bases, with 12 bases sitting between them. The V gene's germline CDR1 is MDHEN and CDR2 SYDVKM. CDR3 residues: CASSSPGSRNQPQHF. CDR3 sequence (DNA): TGTGCCAGCAGTTCCCCCGGGTCACGCAATCAGCCCCAGCATTTT.

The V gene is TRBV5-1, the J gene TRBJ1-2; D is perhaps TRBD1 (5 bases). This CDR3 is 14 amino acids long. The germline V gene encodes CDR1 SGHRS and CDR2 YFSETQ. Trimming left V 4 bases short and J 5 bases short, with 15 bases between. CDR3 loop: CASSGGLSGYGYTF. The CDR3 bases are TGCGCCAGCAGCGGGGGACTTTCCGGGTATGGCTACACCTTC.